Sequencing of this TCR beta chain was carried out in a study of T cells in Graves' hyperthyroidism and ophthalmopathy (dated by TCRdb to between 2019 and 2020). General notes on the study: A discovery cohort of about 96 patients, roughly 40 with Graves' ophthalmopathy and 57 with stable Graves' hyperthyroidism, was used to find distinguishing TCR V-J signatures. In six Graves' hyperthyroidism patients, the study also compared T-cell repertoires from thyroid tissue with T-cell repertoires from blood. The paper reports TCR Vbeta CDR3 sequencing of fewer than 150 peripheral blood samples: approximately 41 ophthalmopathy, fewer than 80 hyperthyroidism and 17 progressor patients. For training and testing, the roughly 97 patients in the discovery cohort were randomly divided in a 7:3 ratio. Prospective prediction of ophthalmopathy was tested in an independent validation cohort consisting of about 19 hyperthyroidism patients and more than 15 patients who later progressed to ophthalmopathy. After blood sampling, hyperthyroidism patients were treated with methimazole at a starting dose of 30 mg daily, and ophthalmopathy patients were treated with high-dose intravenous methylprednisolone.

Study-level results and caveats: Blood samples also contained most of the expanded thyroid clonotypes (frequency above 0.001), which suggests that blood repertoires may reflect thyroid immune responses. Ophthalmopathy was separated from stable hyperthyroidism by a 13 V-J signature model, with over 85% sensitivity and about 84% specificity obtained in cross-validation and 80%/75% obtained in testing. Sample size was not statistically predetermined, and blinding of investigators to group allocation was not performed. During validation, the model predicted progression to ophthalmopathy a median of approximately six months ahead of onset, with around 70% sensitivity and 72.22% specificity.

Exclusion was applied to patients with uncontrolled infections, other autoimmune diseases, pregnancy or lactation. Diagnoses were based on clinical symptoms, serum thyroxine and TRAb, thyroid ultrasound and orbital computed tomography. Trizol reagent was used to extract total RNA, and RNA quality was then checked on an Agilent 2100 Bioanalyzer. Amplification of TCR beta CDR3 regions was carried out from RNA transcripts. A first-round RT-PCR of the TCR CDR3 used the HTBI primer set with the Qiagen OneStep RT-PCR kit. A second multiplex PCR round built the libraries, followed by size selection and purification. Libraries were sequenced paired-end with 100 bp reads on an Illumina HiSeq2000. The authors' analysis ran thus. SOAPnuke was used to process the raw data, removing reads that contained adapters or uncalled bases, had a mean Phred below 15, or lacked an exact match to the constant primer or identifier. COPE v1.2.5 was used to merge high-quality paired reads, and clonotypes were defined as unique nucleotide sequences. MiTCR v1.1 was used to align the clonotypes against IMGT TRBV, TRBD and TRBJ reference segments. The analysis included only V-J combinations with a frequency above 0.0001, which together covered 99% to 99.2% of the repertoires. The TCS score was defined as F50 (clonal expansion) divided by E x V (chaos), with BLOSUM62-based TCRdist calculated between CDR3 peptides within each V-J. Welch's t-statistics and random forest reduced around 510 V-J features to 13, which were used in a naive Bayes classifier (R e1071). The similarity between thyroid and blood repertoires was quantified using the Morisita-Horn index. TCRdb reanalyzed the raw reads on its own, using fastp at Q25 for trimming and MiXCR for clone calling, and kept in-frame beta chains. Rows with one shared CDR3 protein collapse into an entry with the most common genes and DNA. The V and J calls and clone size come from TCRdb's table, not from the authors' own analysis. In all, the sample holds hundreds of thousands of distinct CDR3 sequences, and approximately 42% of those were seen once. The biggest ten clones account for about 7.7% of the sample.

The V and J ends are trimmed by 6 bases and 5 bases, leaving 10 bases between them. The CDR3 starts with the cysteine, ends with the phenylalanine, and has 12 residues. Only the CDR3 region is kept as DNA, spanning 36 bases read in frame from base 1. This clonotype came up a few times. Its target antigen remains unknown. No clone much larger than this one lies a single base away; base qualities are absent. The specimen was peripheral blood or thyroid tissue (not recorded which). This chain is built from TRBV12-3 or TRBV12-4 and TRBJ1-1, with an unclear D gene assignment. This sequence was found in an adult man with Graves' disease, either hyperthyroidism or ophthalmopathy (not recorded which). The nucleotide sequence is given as TGTGCCAGCAGCCGAGGGTGGACTGAAGCTTTCTTT. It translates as CASSRGWTEAFF.